The 7 T cell receptor beta chains listed next were all sequenced from one sample in a study of cytomegalovirus exposure and HLA in healthy donors. The PCR was carried out with 60 Vbeta primers and 13 Jbeta primers. Assay: immunoSEQ multiplex PCR; the TCRdb copy retains only in-frame clones and omits some. The sample has under 250,000 clones; about 79% are singletons. Sequencing input: PBMCs. These receptors came from a male donor in good health and CMV-seronegative.

V is TRBV28 and J is TRBJ1-1; unclear D gene. Trimming stripped 1 base from V and 8 bases from J, with 14 bases between. There are 14 residues in the CDR3. Germline V CDR1 and CDR2: MDHEN, SYDVKM. The CDR3 here is CASSLLRAPSEAFF. In DNA form, the CDR3 reads TGTGCCAGCAGTTTATTGCGGGCCCCCTCAGAAGCTTTCTTT.

A remark on this clone: One end of the junction varies from germline; a read error may be responsible. V gene TRBV7-9 combines with J gene TRBJ2-5; D possibly corresponds to TRBD2 (5 bases). CDR1 and CDR2 from the germline V gene are SEHNR and FQNEAQ (reference sequence). The CDR3 is 13 amino acids. The CDR3 DNA reads TGTTCCAGCAGCTTAGCCGGTGCGGGGACCCAGTACTTC. Protein sequence: CSSSLAGAGTQYF.

The chain joins TRBV7-8 to TRBJ1-1, with TRBD1 as a possible D gene (6 bases). Trimming took 5 bases from V and 4 from J, leaving 17 bases between them. This CDR3 contains 15 residues. Germline loops: CDR1 SGHVS, CDR2 FQNEAQ. The CDR3, as DNA: TGTGCCAGCAGCCTAATTACAGGGTTGGTCACTGAAGCTTTCTTT. As protein: CASSLITGLVTEAFF.

The V gene is TRBV7-9, the J gene TRBJ1-6, with D hard to call. CDR3 length: 14 amino acids. V lost 6 bases and J lost 7, with 13 bases in between. Germline CDR1 reads SEHNR; CDR2 reads FQNEAQ (reference sequence). In nucleotides, the CDR3 is TGTGCCAGCAGGCCCCGGGGAGGGAATTCACCCCTCCACTTT. Its translation: CASRPRGGNSPLHF.

The rearrangement joins TRBV6-5 to TRBJ2-1, with D tentatively TRBD2 (5 bases). The germline V gene encodes CDR1 MNHEY and CDR2 SVGAGI. The germline V and J ends were trimmed by 5 bases and 6 bases, with 14 bases remaining between them. The CDR3 contains 14 residues. The CDR3 protein is CASSRTGISNEQFF. The DNA for the CDR3 is TGTGCCAGCAGTCGGACGGGGATATCCAATGAGCAGTTCTTC.

The J gene is TRBJ1-2, the V gene TRBV9; a possible D gene is TRBD1 (5 bases). From germline, CDR1 is SGDLS and CDR2 YYNGEE. The V end was cut by 0 bases, the J end by 3 bases, with 6 bases between. The CDR3 sequence is 13 residues long. The CDR3 sequence: CASSVGGDYGYTF. The CDR3 nucleotides read TGTGCCAGCAGCGTAGGGGGGGACTATGGCTACACCTTC.

The CDR3, as DNA: TGTGCCAGCAGATTCCCCCAGGGGCGCTCCTACAATGAGCAGTTCTTC. It is translated as CASRFPQGRSYNEQFF. The chain joins TRBV2 to TRBJ2-1; perhaps TRBD1 as D (6 bases). V shed 6 bases and J shed 0 bases, with 15 bases lying between them. Germline assignment: CDR1 SNHLY and CDR2 FYNNEI. The CDR3 covers 16 residues.